These 14 T cell receptor beta chains share one sample of origin, sequenced in a study of Graves' ophthalmopathy and Graves' hyperthyroidism (dated by TCRdb to the late 2010s). TCRdb records Illumina HiSeq 2000 as the sequencer. For repertoire sequencing, TCR beta CDR3 regions were amplified from RNA transcripts. The first round of RT-PCR was done with HTBI primers and the Qiagen OneStep RT-PCR kit, and was followed by a second round of multiplex PCR, then size selection and purification. Using fastp at Q25 and MiXCR, TCRdb reprocessed the public reads and kept productive beta chains. Entries that share a CDR3 protein sequence are merged under the most common genes and DNA. A total of some 390,000 distinct CDR3 sequences appear in this sample, about 17% of them only once. The biggest ten clones account for more than 1.5% of the sample. What was sequenced was peripheral blood. These receptor sequences come from a woman between 18 and 29 years old with Graves' ophthalmopathy. Donor details come from another sample of the same person, matched by shared clones.

This clonotype has a handful of counts. The J gene is TRBJ2-7, the V gene TRBV28, with 9 bases matching TRBD1. The ends lost 6 bases at V and 4 bases at J; junction bases unmatched: 7. The germline gives CDR1 MDHEN, CDR2 SYDVKM. This CDR3 contains 14 residues. The CDR3 protein is CASRPDRGPYEQYF. The CDR3 DNA is TGTGCCAGCAGACCGGACAGGGGACCTTACGAGCAGTACTTC.

This clonotype has a count of ten or more. V and J are TRBV11-1 and TRBJ1-2, with D tentatively TRBD1 (6 bases). Germline V gene lookup returns CDR1 SGHAT and CDR2 FQDESV (reference sequence). This CDR3 region has 16 residues. The V gene lost 0 bases and the J gene lost 2 bases, with 13 bases spanning the gap. The DNA for the CDR3 is TGTGCCAGCAGCTTAGCGCCCAGGGGCGCAAACTATGGCTACACCTTC. Encoded protein: CASSLAPRGANYGYTF.

This clonotype has at least ten counts. The J gene is TRBJ2-7, the V gene TRBV7-2; D is unresolved. Germline V CDR1 and CDR2: SGHTA, FQGNSA. V was trimmed by 5 bases and J by 6 bases, leaving 17 bases between them. CDR3 length equals 14 residues. CDR3 DNA sequence: TGTGCCAGCAGCCCCCGGATCCTGCTTTCCGAGCAGTACTTC. It yields the protein CASSPRILLSEQYF.

This clonotype has a count of ten or more. This chain uses TRBV30 with TRBJ1-1; perhaps TRBD1 as D (6 bases). Germline V gene lookup returns CDR1 GTSNPN and CDR2 SVGIG (reference sequence). The V end was cut by 2 bases, the J end by 7 bases, with 11 bases between. The CDR3 extends over 12 amino acids. The CDR3 bases are TGTGCCTGGAGTACAGGGTCGCTTGAAGCTTTCTTT. Its protein product is CAWSTGSLEAFF.

This clonotype was detected ten times or more. This chain connects TRBV7-2 to TRBJ2-5, with D possibly being TRBD1 (6 bases). CDR1 SGHTA and CDR2 FQGNSA come from the germline V gene. V shed 5 bases and J shed 1 base, with 14 bases lying between them. This CDR3 has 15 amino acids. The CDR3 protein is CASSGSGHSQETQYF. The CDR3 nucleotides read TGTGCCAGCAGCGGGTCGGGACACTCCCAAGAGACCCAGTACTTC.

The chain recombines TRBV28 with TRBJ2-7; D is ambiguous. Trimming took off 6 bases at V and 5 bases at J, with 11 bases between the two ends. Germline V gene lookup returns CDR1 MDHEN and CDR2 SYDVKM. This CDR3 comprises 12 residues. CDR3 nucleotides: TGTGCCAGCAGCATACATGGCCACGAGCAGTACTTC. Its translation is CASSIHGHEQYF.

This clonotype showed up many times. The CDR3 loop is CARKTSGHNEQYF. CDR3 coding DNA: TGTGCCAGAAAGACTAGCGGGCATAACGAGCAGTACTTC. The V and J genes are TRBV7-2 and TRBJ2-7; 10 bases fit TRBD2. This CDR3 spans 13 amino acids. V lost 9 bases, J lost 5 bases, and 7 bases stayed unmatched. CDR1 is SGHTA, CDR2 FQGNSA, per germline. Full variable domain (remainder filled in from reference TRBV7-2 and TRBJ2-7): GAGVSQSPSNKVTEKGKDVELRCDPISGHTALYWYRQSLGQGLEFLIYFQGNSAPDKSGLPSDRFSAERTGGSVSTLTIQRTQQEDSAVYLCARKTSGHNEQYFGPGTRLTVT.

Details on this clonotype: A read error is possible here, since a much larger clone lies one base away. This chain joins TRBV4-1 and TRBJ2-7; D is tentatively TRBD1 or TRBD2 (7 bases each). CDR1 is MGHRA and CDR2 is YSYEKL in the germline V gene. This CDR3 is built from 17 residues. The V end was cut by 3 bases, the J end by 3 bases, with 21 bases between. The DNA of the CDR3 is TGCGCCAGCAGCCACGCAGGGGGGGCGGACTACCTCTACGAGCAGTACTTC. Its translation is CASSHAGGADYLYEQYF.

This clonotype was found many times. This chain connects TRBV7-2 to TRBJ1-5, with D perhaps matching TRBD1 (5 bases). The CDR3 totals 13 residues. The V gene's germline CDR1 is SGHTA and CDR2 FQGNSA. V gave up 2 bases and J gave up 7 bases, with 9 bases separating them. The CDR3 nucleotides read TGTGCCAGCAGCTTACAACAGGTACAGCCCCAGCATTTT. This encodes CASSLQQVQPQHF.

This clonotype was recorded at least ten times. This chain joins TRBV5-1 and TRBJ2-5; 12 bases are shared with TRBD2. In germline, CDR1 is SGHRS, CDR2 YFSETQ. V trimming: 3 bases; J trimming: 5 bases; junction bases outside the gene matches: 5. The CDR3 has 15 amino acids. CDR3 region: CASSSLAGGPETQYF. In DNA form, the CDR3 reads TGCGCCAGCAGCTCGCTAGCGGGAGGGCCGGAGACCCAGTACTTC.

The chain couples TRBV7-8 to TRBJ2-5; 10 bases align to TRBD1. The trim removed 1 base at V and 4 bases at J, leaving 3 bases unmatched. The CDR3 consists of 15 residues. The V gene's germline CDR1 is SGHVS and CDR2 FQNEAQ. CDR3 loop: CASSLDGTGVETQYF. The DNA for the CDR3 is TGTGCCAGCAGCTTAGACGGGACAGGGGTAGAGACCCAGTACTTC.

This clonotype was recorded many times. The rearrangement uses TRBV9 and TRBJ1-1; D may be TRBD1 (6 bases). Germline V gene sequence: CDR1 SGDLS, CDR2 YYNGEE. V lost 0 bases, J lost 4 bases, and 10 bases lay in between. CDR3 length: 14 residues. CDR3 sequence: CASSVEGVGTEAFF. CDR3 DNA sequence: TGTGCCAGCAGCGTAGAGGGGGTTGGCACTGAAGCTTTCTTT.

This chain links TRBV27 with TRBJ2-7, with D maybe TRBD2 (6 bases). Germline V lookup: CDR1 MNHEY, CDR2 SMNVEV (reference sequence). V lost 6 bases to trimming and J lost 2 bases, with 11 bases between them. CDR3 size: 13 residues. CDR3: CASREAGTYEQYF. CDR3 bases: TGTGCCAGCAGGGAAGCGGGTACCTACGAGCAGTACTTC.

This clonotype was seen ten or more times. CDR3 nucleotides: TGCGCCAGCAGCCAAGATTTAGGTCCGGGACTAGCGGGGGTACAAAAAGAGACCCAGTACTTC. Its translation is CASSQDLGPGLAGVQKETQYF. The V gene is TRBV4-1, the J gene TRBJ2-5; 14 bases map to TRBD2. Trimming removed 0 bases from V and 3 bases from J; junction bases left unmatched: 15. There are 21 residues in the CDR3. Germline V lookup: CDR1 MGHRA, CDR2 YSYEKL.